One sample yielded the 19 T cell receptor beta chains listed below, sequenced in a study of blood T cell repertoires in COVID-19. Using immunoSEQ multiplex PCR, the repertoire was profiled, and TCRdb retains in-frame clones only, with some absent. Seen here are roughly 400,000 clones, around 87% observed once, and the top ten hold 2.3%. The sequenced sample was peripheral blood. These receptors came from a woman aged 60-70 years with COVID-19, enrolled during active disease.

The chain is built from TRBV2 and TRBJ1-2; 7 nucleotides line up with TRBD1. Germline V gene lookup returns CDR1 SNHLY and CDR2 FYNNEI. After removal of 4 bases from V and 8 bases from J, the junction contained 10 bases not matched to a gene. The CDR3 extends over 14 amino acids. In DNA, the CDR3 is TGTGCCAGCAGTGTACTGGGACAGTGGGGAGGCTACACCTTC. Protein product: CASSVLGQWGGYTF.

Written as DNA, the CDR3 is TGTGCCAGCAGCCGAAGGGGAAGTGAAACTAGCCTCAATGAGCAGTTCTTC. Amino acid sequence: CASSRRGSETSLNEQFF. The chain recombines TRBV3-1 (or the pseudogene TRBV3-2) with TRBJ2-1, with D possibly TRBD2 on 6 matching bases. V gave up 4 bases and J gave up 6 bases, with 22 bases separating them. Germline CDR1 reads LGHDT; CDR2 reads YNNKEL (reference sequence). CDR3 length equals 17 residues.

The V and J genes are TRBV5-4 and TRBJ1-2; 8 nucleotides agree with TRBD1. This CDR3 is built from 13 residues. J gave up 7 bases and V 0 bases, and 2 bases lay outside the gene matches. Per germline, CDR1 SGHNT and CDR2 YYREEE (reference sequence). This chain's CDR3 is CASSLGQGAGYTF. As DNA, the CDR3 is TGTGCCAGCAGCTTGGGGCAGGGGGCTGGCTACACCTTC. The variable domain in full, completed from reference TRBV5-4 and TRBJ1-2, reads ETGVTQSPTHLIKTRGQQVTLRCSSQSGHNTVSWYQQALGQGPQFIFQYYREEENGRGNFPPRFSGLQFPNYSSELNVNALELDDSALYLCASSLGQGAGYTFGSGTRLTVV.

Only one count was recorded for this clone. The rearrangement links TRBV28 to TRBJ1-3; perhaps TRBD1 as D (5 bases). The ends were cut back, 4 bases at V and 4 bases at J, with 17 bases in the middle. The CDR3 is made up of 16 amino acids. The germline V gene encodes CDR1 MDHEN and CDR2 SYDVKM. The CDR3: CASSSLEDIPGNTIYF. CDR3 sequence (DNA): TGTGCCAGCAGTTCTCTTGAGGACATTCCCGGAAACACCATATATTTT.

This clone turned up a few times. This CDR3 reads CASSVSGHHSGDTQYF. In DNA, the CDR3 is TGTGCCAGCAGTGTCTCGGGACATCACTCTGGGGATACGCAGTATTTT. This chain uses TRBV6-4 with TRBJ2-3; D is possibly TRBD1 (6 bases). This CDR3 is 16 amino acids long. Germline CDR1 reads MRHNA; CDR2 reads SNTAGT. The germline V and J ends were trimmed by 4 bases and 6 bases, with 20 bases remaining between them.

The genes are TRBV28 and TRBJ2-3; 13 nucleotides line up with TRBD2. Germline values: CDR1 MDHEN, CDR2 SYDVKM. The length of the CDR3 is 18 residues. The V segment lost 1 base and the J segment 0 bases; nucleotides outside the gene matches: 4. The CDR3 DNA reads TGTGCCAGCAGTTTATCACTAGCGGGGGGGGAAAGCACAGATACGCAGTATTTT. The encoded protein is CASSLSLAGGESTDTQYF. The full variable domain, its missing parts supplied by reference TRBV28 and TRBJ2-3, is DVKVTQSSRYLVKRTGEKVFLECVQDMDHENMFWYRQDPGLGLRLIYFSYDVKMKEKGDIPEGYSVSREKKERFSLILESASTNQTSMYLCASSLSLAGGESTDTQYFGPGTRLTVL.

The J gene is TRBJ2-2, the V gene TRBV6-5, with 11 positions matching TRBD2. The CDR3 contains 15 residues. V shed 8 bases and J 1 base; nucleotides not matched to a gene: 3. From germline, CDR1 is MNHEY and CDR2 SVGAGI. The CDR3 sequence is CASRLAGLNTGELFF. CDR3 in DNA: TGTGCCAGCCGACTAGCGGGGTTGAACACCGGGGAGCTGTTTTTT.

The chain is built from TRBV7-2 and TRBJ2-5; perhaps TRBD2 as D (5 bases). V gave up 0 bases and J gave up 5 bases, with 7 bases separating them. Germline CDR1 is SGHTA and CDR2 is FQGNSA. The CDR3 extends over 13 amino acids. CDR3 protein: CASSLAGGETQYF. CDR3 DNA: TGTGCCAGCAGCTTAGCAGGAGGCGAGACCCAGTACTTC.

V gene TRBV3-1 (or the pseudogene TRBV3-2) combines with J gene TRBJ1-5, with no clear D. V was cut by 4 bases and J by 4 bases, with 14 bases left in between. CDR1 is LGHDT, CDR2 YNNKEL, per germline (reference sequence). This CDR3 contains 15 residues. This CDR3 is CASSPSARENQPQHF. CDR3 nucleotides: TGTGCCAGCAGCCCCAGTGCCCGGGAGAATCAGCCCCAGCATTTT.

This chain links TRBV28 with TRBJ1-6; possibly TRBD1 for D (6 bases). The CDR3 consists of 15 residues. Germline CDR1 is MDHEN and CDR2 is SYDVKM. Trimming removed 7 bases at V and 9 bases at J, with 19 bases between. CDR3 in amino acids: CASTPTGQGSSPLHF. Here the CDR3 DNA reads TGTGCCAGCACCCCCACGGGACAAGGTAGTTCACCCCTCCACTTT.

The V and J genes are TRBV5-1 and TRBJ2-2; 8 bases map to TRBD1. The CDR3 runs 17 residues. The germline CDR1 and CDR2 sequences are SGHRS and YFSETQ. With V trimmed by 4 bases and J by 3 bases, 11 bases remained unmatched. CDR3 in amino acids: CASSDLTGVGDTGELFF. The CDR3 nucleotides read TGCGCCAGCAGCGATCTGACAGGGGTGGGCGACACCGGGGAGCTGTTTTTT.

Here the CDR3 reads CASSLIGQGANTIYF. The CDR3 DNA follows: TGTGCCAGCAGCTTAATTGGTCAGGGGGCAAACACCATATATTTT. The chain links TRBV5-5 to TRBJ1-3; TRBD1 aligns across 8 bases. CDR1 is SGHKS, CDR2 YYEKEE, per germline (reference sequence). The ends lost 2 bases at V and 6 bases at J; junction bases unmatched: 7. The length of the CDR3 is 15 residues. Using reference TRBV5-5 and TRBJ1-3 for the parts outside the CDR3, the full variable domain is DAGVTQSPTHLIKTRGQQVTLRCSPISGHKSVSWYQQVLGQGPQFIFQYYEKEERGRGNFPDRFSARQFPNYSSELNVNALLLGDSALYLCASSLIGQGANTIYFGEGSWLTVV.

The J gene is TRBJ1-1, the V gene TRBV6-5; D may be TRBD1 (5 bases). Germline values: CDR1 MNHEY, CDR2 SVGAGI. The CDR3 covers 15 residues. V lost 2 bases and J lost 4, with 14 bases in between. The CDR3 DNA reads TGTGCCAGCAGTTACGGAAGGGGCCGCTCCACTGAAGCTTTCTTT. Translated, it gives CASSYGRGRSTEAFF.

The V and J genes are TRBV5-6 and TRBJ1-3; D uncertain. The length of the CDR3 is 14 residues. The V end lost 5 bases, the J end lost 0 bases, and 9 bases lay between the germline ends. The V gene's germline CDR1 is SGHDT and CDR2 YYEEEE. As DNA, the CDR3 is TGTGCCAGCAGTCCTTTGTTCTCTGGAAACACCATATATTTT. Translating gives CASSPLFSGNTIYF.

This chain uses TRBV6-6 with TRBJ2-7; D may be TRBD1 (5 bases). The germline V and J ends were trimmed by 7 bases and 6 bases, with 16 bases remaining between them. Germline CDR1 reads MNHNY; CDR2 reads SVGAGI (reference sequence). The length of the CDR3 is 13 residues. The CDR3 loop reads CASTQGGYPEQYF. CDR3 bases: TGTGCCAGCACCCAGGGTGGGTACCCCGAGCAGTACTTC.

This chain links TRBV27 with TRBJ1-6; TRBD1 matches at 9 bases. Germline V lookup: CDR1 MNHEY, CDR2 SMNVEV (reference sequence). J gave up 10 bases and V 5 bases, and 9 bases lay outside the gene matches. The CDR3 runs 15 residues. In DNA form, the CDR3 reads TGTGCCAGCAGTCTCCCCGGGACAGGGTCGTCACCCCTCCACTTT. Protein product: CASSLPGTGSSPLHF.

The CDR3 nucleotides are TGTGCCAGCTCTCCCACCATGCAGGGGTCAGATACGCAGTATTTT. Its translation: CASSPTMQGSDTQYF. The V gene is TRBV18, the J gene TRBJ2-3, with D maybe TRBD1 (6 bases). Trimming left V 6 bases short and J 4 bases short, with 17 bases between. The CDR3 is 15 residues long. The germline V gene has CDR1 KGHSH and CDR2 LQKENI.

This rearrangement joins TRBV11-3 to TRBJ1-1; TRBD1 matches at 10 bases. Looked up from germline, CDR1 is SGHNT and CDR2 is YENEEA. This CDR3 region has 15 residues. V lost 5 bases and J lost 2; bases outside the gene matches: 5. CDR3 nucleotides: TGTGCCAGCAGCGCAACGACAGGGGGCAACACTGAAGCTTTCTTT. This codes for CASSATTGGNTEAFF.

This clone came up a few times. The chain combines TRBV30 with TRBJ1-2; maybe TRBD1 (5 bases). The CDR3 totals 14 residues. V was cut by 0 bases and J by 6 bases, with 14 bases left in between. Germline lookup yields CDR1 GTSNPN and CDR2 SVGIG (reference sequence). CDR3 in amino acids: CAWSVSGGIDGYTF. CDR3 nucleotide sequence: TGTGCCTGGAGTGTGTCTGGGGGGATCGATGGCTACACCTTC.